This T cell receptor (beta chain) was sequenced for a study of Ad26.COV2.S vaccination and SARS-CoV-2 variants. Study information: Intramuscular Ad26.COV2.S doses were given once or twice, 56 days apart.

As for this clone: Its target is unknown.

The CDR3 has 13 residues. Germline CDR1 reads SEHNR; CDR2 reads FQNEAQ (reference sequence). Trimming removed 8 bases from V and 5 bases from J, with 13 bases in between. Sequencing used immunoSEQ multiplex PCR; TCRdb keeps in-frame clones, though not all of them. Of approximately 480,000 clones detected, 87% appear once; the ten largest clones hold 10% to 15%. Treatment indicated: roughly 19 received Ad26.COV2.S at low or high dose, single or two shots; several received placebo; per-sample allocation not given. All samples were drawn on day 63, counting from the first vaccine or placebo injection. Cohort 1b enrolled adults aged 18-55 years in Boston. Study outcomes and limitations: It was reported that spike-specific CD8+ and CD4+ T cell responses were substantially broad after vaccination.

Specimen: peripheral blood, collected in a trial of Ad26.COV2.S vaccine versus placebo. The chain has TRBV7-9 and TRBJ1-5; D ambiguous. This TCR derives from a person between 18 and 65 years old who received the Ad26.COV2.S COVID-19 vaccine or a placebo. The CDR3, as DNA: TGTGCCAGCGTAAAGGGAGGCGATCAGCCCCAGCATTTT. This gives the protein CASVKGGDQPQHF.